A single sample is the source of the 19 T cell receptor beta chains below, sequenced in a study of T cells in tuberculosis. The sample's time point: new active TB diagnosis, blood taken before or within 7 days of starting treatment. Produced via immunoSEQ multiplex PCR; TCRdb's table is partial and in-frame only. The data contain about 34,000 clones, roughly 93% of them singletons. The sequences come from PBMCs, collected at tuberculosis diagnosis. The receptor set was obtained from an adult with tuberculosis.

The chain employs TRBV28 and TRBJ2-3, with 9 bases aligning to TRBD2. Unmatched junction bases numbered 6, after V lost 5 bases and J lost 6 bases. The V gene's germline CDR1 is MDHEN and CDR2 SYDVKM. CDR3 length: 14 residues. The CDR3 nucleotides are TGTGCCAGCAGTCCCCCAGCGGGGGGTGATACGCAGTATTTT. Translated, it gives CASSPPAGGDTQYF.

J is TRBJ2-5 and V is TRBV19; 7 nucleotides match TRBD1. Trimming took 4 bases from V and 5 from J; bases not matched to a gene: 4. The length of the CDR3 is 13 residues. CDR1 and CDR2 from the germline V gene are LNHDA and SQIVND (reference sequence). The CDR3 protein is CASSSRQGETQYF. DNA for the CDR3: TGTGCCAGTAGTAGTCGACAGGGCGAGACCCAGTACTTC.

V gene TRBV2 combines with J gene TRBJ2-5; TRBD1 agrees at 10 bases. This CDR3 is 14 amino acids long. V shed 9 bases and J 4 bases; nucleotides not matched to a gene: 8. Germline lookup yields CDR1 SNHLY and CDR2 FYNNEI. The CDR3 reads CASKRWDRGETQYF. CDR3 DNA sequence: TGTGCCAGTAAACGATGGGACAGGGGAGAGACCCAGTACTTC.

Only one count was recorded for this clone. The chain employs TRBV7-2 and TRBJ2-1; 7 bases are shared with TRBD2. Germline CDR1 SGHTA, CDR2 FQGNSA. V was clipped by 3 bases and J by 6 bases; unmatched bases: 8. CDR3 length equals 15 residues. The CDR3 reads CASSFRLALGNEQFF. CDR3 nucleotides: TGTGCCAGCAGCTTCAGACTAGCTCTGGGCAATGAGCAGTTCTTC. Full variable domain (missing parts from reference TRBV7-2 and TRBJ2-1): GAGVSQSPSNKVTEKGKDVELRCDPISGHTALYWYRQSLGQGLEFLIYFQGNSAPDKSGLPSDRFSAERTGGSVSTLTIQRTQQEDSAVYLCASSFRLALGNEQFFGPGTRLTVL.

J is TRBJ1-2 and V is TRBV2, with TRBD1 identical over 9 bases. Germline V lookup: CDR1 SNHLY, CDR2 FYNNEI. Unmatched junction bases numbered 5, after V lost 6 bases and J lost 6 bases. The CDR3 runs 13 residues. Here the CDR3 DNA reads TGTGCCAGCAGACGGACAGGGGAAAATGGCTACACCTTC. The encoded protein is CASRRTGENGYTF.

The CDR3 protein is CASSFYEGQSEQYF. The CDR3 DNA is TGTGCCAGCAGCTTCTACGAGGGACAGAGCGAGCAGTACTTC. The chain is built from TRBV5-4 and TRBJ2-7, with 7 bases aligning to TRBD1. CDR1 and CDR2 from the germline V gene are SGHNT and YYREEE (reference sequence). This CDR3 spans 14 amino acids. After removal of 2 bases from V and 6 bases from J, the junction contained 8 bases not matched to a gene.

The rearrangement links TRBV27 to TRBJ1-1; 10 bases line up with TRBD1. Trimming at V came to 7 bases and at J to 4 bases, leaving 12 bases not matched to a gene. CDR1 and CDR2 (germline): MNHEY, SMNVEV (reference sequence). This CDR3 comprises 16 residues. CDR3 nucleotide sequence: TGTGCCAGCAACAGACTTCCCGGGACAGGGGTCACTGAAGCTTTCTTT. Protein: CASNRLPGTGVTEAFF.

The chain joins TRBV5-6 to TRBJ1-3; D ambiguous. The CDR3 is made up of 15 amino acids. Trimming stripped 0 bases from V and 0 bases from J, with 7 bases between. In germline, CDR1 is SGHDT, CDR2 YYEEEE. CDR3 nucleotide sequence: TGTGCCAGCAGCTTGGGCCCAGGCTCTGGAAACACCATATATTTT. Amino acids: CASSLGPGSGNTIYF.

This clone was seen once. The chain employs TRBV4-1 and TRBJ2-1, with TRBD2 as a possible D gene (6 bases). CDR1 and CDR2 (germline): MGHRA, YSYEKL. Trimming stripped 0 bases from V and 7 bases from J, with 13 bases between. CDR3 size: 15 residues. The CDR3 here is CASSQDGSGRNEQFF. DNA for the CDR3: TGCGCCAGCAGCCAAGATGGGTCTGGGAGGAATGAGCAGTTCTTC.

V gene TRBV28 combines with J gene TRBJ2-7; 10 nucleotides agree with TRBD2. CDR1 is MDHEN and CDR2 is SYDVKM in the germline V gene. The CDR3 runs 16 residues. V dropped 3 bases and J dropped 0; count of bases not matched to a gene: 5. This CDR3 reads CASSFSLAGYSYEQYF. DNA of the CDR3: TGTGCCAGCAGTTTTTCACTAGCGGGGTACTCCTACGAGCAGTACTTC.

J is TRBJ2-3 and V is TRBV5-1, with D perhaps matching TRBD2 (6 bases). CDR1 is SGHRS and CDR2 is YFSETQ in the germline V gene. CDR3 length equals 16 residues. V lost 0 bases, J lost 2 bases, and 13 bases lay in between. The CDR3 region is CASSLAGGENTDTQYF. CDR3 DNA sequence: TGCGCCAGCAGCTTGGCCGGCGGGGAGAACACAGATACGCAGTATTTT.

This clone was seen a few times. The chain joins TRBV6-1 to TRBJ2-7; 9 nucleotides align to TRBD1. Germline V lookup: CDR1 MNHNS, CDR2 SASEGT. This CDR3 comprises 14 residues. After removal of 4 bases from V and 5 bases from J, the junction contained 6 bases not matched to a gene. The CDR3 DNA follows: TGTGCCAGCAGTGCCGGGACAGGGAAGGACGAGCAGTACTTC. This encodes CASSAGTGKDEQYF.

The chain has TRBV13 and TRBJ2-1; TRBD2 aligns across 15 bases. Per the germline V gene, CDR1 is PRHDT and CDR2 is FYEKMQ (reference sequence). Unmatched junction bases numbered 16, after V lost 4 bases and J lost 9 bases. The CDR3 is made up of 19 amino acids. The CDR3 DNA reads TGTGCCAGCAGCTACGGACTAGCGGGAGGGCCTAGGGACAGGGGTGAGCAGTTCTTC. Protein sequence: CASSYGLAGGPRDRGEQFF.

The chain is built from TRBV6-1 and TRBJ2-7; no reliable D call. V was shortened by 1 base and J by 6 bases, with 13 bases between the two germline ends. CDR1 is MNHNS and CDR2 is SASEGT in the germline V gene. The length of the CDR3 is 14 residues. CDR3 DNA sequence: TGTGCCAGCAGTGAAGAACAAGAGGCCGGCGAGCAGTACTTC. It specifies CASSEEQEAGEQYF.

The chain links TRBV29-1 to TRBJ2-5; D is perhaps TRBD2 (8 bases). The length of the CDR3 is 15 residues. In germline, CDR1 is SQVTM, CDR2 ANQGSEA. The V end was cut by 7 bases, the J end by 9 bases, with 27 bases between. CDR3: CSGGGGPTNTGAQYF. The CDR3 region has the DNA TGCAGCGGCGGCGGGGGGCCCACCAACACAGGGGCCCAGTACTTC. The variable domain in full, with the rest retrieved from reference TRBV29-1 and TRBJ2-5, is SAVISQKPSRDICQRGTSLTIQCQVDSQVTMMFWYRQQPGQSLTLIATANQGSEATYESGFVIDKFPISRPNLTFSTLTVSNMSPEDSSIYLCSGGGGPTNTGAQYFGPGTRLLVL.

The chain recombines TRBV15 with TRBJ2-3; D perhaps matches TRBD1 (6 bases). V lost 1 base and J 2 bases, leaving 10 bases between the germline ends. Looked up from germline, CDR1 is LNHNV and CDR2 is YYDKDF (reference sequence). This CDR3 has 15 residues. CDR3 amino acids: CATSRADRYTDTQYF. CDR3 in DNA: TGTGCCACCAGCAGAGCGGACAGATACACAGATACGCAGTATTTT.

V usage is TRBV5-4 and J usage is TRBJ2-5; the D gene is possibly TRBD2 (6 bases). CDR1 is SGHNT and CDR2 is YYREEE in the germline V gene (reference sequence). Deletions cut 4 bases from V and 2 bases from J, with 15 bases between. CDR3 size: 15 residues. CDR3 amino acids: CASSPGGDQQETQYF. Here the CDR3 DNA reads TGTGCCAGCAGCCCCGGCGGGGACCAACAAGAGACCCAGTACTTC. Looking up the rest from reference TRBV5-4 and TRBJ2-5 gives the full variable domain: ETGVTQSPTHLIKTRGQQVTLRCSSQSGHNTVSWYQQALGQGPQFIFQYYREEENGRGNFPPRFSGLQFPNYSSELNVNALELDDSALYLCASSPGGDQQETQYFGPGTRLLVL.

This sequence joins TRBV19 and TRBJ2-1, with TRBD2 matching 12 bases. CDR3 length equals 16 residues. The germline V gene encodes CDR1 LNHDA and CDR2 SQIVND (reference sequence). V trimming: 5 bases; J trimming: 7 bases; junction bases outside the gene matches: 9. CDR3: CASSPLAGGPLNEQFF. CDR3 in DNA: TGTGCCAGTAGTCCCCTAGCGGGAGGGCCTTTAAATGAGCAGTTCTTC.

The chain recombines TRBV21-1 with TRBJ1-2; TRBD1 was called by the table and not checked on the DNA. TRBV21-1 is reported as a pseudogene. This CDR3 spans 15 amino acids. The CDR3 bases are TGTGCCAGCAGCAAAGAGGACAGGAAAATCTATGGCTACACCTTC. Its protein product is CASSKEDRKIYGYTF.